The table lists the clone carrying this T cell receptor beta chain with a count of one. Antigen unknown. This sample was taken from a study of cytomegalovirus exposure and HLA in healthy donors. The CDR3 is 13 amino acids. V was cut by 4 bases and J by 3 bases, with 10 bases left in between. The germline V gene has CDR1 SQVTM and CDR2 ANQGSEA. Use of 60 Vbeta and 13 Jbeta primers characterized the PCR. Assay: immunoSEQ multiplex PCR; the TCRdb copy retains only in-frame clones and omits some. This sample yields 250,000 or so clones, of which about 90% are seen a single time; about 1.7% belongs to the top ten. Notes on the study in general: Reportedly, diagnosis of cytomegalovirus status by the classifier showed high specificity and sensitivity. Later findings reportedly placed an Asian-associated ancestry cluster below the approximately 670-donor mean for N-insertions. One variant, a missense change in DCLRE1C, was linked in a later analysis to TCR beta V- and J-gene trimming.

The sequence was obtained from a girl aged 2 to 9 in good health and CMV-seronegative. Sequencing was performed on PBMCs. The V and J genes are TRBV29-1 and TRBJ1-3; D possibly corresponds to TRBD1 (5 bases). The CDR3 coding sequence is TGCAGCGTTGGCGGGACGGATGGAAACACCATATATTTT. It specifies CSVGGTDGNTIYF.